Shown below are 2 T cell receptor beta chains from a single sample sequenced in a study of shared clonotypes between healthy human individuals. Clones were read by immunoSEQ multiplex PCR, and TCRdb kept only the in-frame ones, dropping some. The sample lists about 2.3 million clones, 80% to 95% occurring once. What was sequenced was naive CD4+ T cells from PBMCs. Described subset: CD45RA+ positively selected. The source of these receptors is a man between 18 and 29 years old in good health. Some clones in this sample may be carry-over from other donors' samples.

The chain employs TRBV5-1 and TRBJ1-1; 11 bases align to TRBD1. Trimming at V came to 4 bases and at J to 5 bases, leaving 7 bases not matched to a gene. Per the germline V gene, CDR1 is SGHRS and CDR2 is YFSETQ. The CDR3 has 15 residues. The CDR3 bases are TGCGCCAGCAGCCTGCTGGGACAGGGGGAGACTGAAGCTTTCTTT. Its protein product is CASSLLGQGETEAFF.

CDR3 bases: TGTGCCACCAGCAGAGAGCGGAAGACCGGGGAGCTGTTTTTT. It encodes CATSRERKTGELFF. The chain links TRBV15 to TRBJ2-2; no clear D gene. V lost 0 bases and J 5 bases, leaving 7 bases between the germline ends. CDR3 length: 14 residues. Germline V gives CDR1 LNHNV, CDR2 YYDKDF (reference sequence).